Described below is a single T cell receptor beta chain sequence and its context. Two oligonucleotides, mixed equimolar, formed the beta constant-region primer covering TRBC1 and TRBC2. TCRdb re-called the UMI-ligation and nested PCR reads with MiXCR, one entry per CDR3 protein. The sample lists 140,000 to 150,000 distinct CDR3 sequences; over 15% were seen once. This sample stems from a study of naive and memory T cell subsets. This CDR3 contains 15 residues. The junction had 2 bases not matched to a gene; V was cut back by 0 bases and J by 0 bases. Germline CDR1 reads SGDLS; CDR2 reads YYNGEE. The rearrangement links TRBV9 to TRBJ2-7; 8 nucleotides line up with TRBD2. The TCR was taken from a human donor in good health. The sequenced sample was naive CD4+ T cells from blood. For the CDR3, the DNA is TGTGCCAGCAGCGTAGCGGGAGGGGGCTCCTACGAGCAGTACTTC. Translating it yields CASSVAGGGSYEQYF.